Shown below are 21 T cell receptor beta chains from a single sample sequenced in a study of blood T cell repertoires in COVID-19. Measured with immunoSEQ multiplex PCR; TCRdb has only the in-frame clones, and not every one. The sample contains about 370,000 clones, roughly 90% of which appear only once. The sequenced sample was peripheral blood. These TCRs come from a woman younger than 45 with COVID-19, enrolled during active disease.

V is TRBV27 and J is TRBJ1-2; 12 bases match TRBD1. Per the germline V gene, CDR1 is MNHEY and CDR2 is SMNVEV (reference sequence). This CDR3 comprises 14 residues. V was clipped by 11 bases and J by 3 bases; unmatched bases: 7. CDR3: CASGQGAGYYGYTF. In nucleotides, the CDR3 is TGTGCCTCGGGACAGGGGGCGGGGTACTATGGCTACACCTTC.

The J gene is TRBJ2-7, the V gene TRBV3-1 (or the pseudogene TRBV3-2), with D possibly matching TRBD1 (5 bases). The CDR3 is made up of 14 amino acids. V was clipped by 4 bases and J by 0 bases, with 10 bases between them. Germline loops: CDR1 LGHDT, CDR2 YNNKEL (reference sequence). For the CDR3, the DNA is TGTGCCAGCAGCCTCTACACAGGCTCCTACGAGCAGTACTTC. Translated: CASSLYTGSYEQYF.

The J gene is TRBJ2-7, the V gene TRBV4-3, with D tentatively TRBD1 (5 bases). The germline CDR1 and CDR2 sequences are LGHNA and YSLEER. The V end was cut by 3 bases, the J end by 10 bases, with 34 bases between. This CDR3 comprises 19 residues. In DNA, the CDR3 is TGCGCCAGCAGCCAGAAAAGGATGGAGCTGCAGGGCCCAAAATCCCTCCAGTACGTC. It translates to CASSQKRMELQGPKSLQYV.

In its sample, this clone was seen once. The chain joins TRBV6-5 to TRBJ2-3; tentatively, D is TRBD2 (5 bases). The germline V and J ends were trimmed by 10 bases and 4 bases, with 18 bases remaining between them. This CDR3 spans 14 amino acids. Germline V gives CDR1 MNHEY, CDR2 SVGAGI. CDR3 sequence reads: CAIRRTPSADTQYF. CDR3 in DNA: TGTGCCATCCGAAGGACTCCCTCGGCAGATACGCAGTATTTT.

J is TRBJ2-7 and V is TRBV28; 8 positions agree with TRBD1. The CDR3 length is 16 residues. From germline, CDR1 is MDHEN and CDR2 SYDVKM. V lost 6 bases and J lost 5; bases outside the gene matches: 15. The CDR3: CASSRNRGTGRHEQYF. The CDR3 nucleotides read TGTGCCAGCAGCCGCAACCGCGGGACAGGTCGCCACGAGCAGTACTTC. The variable domain in full, completed from reference TRBV28 and TRBJ2-7, reads DVKVTQSSRYLVKRTGEKVFLECVQDMDHENMFWYRQDPGLGLRLIYFSYDVKMKEKGDIPEGYSVSREKKERFSLILESASTNQTSMYLCASSRNRGTGRHEQYFGPGTRLTVT.

This sequence joins TRBV2 and TRBJ1-3; tentatively, D is TRBD1 (6 bases). CDR3 length: 15 amino acids. The V and J ends lost 10 bases and 2 bases respectively, with 18 bases between them. Germline values: CDR1 SNHLY, CDR2 FYNNEI. The CDR3 DNA reads as TGTGCCACCCTTACAGGGTATTCTCCTGGAAACACCATATATTTT. Translating gives CATLTGYSPGNTIYF.

As DNA, the CDR3 is TGTGCCAGCAGCTTACAGGGACCAGGCGGCTATGGCTACACCTTC. Protein product: CASSLQGPGGYGYTF. This chain links TRBV5-6 with TRBJ1-2; D might be TRBD1 (6 bases). V dropped 2 bases and J dropped 4 bases, with 15 bases sitting between them. Germline loops: CDR1 SGHDT, CDR2 YYEEEE. The CDR3 length is 15 residues.

V is TRBV6-5 and J is TRBJ1-1; 7 nucleotides line up with TRBD1. This CDR3 is built from 14 residues. V lost 0 bases to trimming and J lost 3 bases; unmatched junction nucleotides: 1. Looked up from germline, CDR1 is MNHEY and CDR2 is SVGAGI. The CDR3 sequence: CASSYSTGDTEAFF. The CDR3 bases are TGTGCCAGCAGTTACTCCACAGGGGACACTGAAGCTTTCTTT.

A word on this clone: A junction boundary mismatches the germline segment, possibly from a read error. J is TRBJ2-1 and V is TRBV11-2, with D perhaps matching TRBD2 (5 bases). CDR1 is SGHAT and CDR2 is FQNNGV in the germline V gene. The CDR3 is 17 residues long. CDR3 in DNA: TGCTTCTCACGCCCCCCCAGCGGAGGTCTTCCCTACAATGAGCAGTTCTTC. Its protein is CFSRPPSGGLPYNEQFF.

V is TRBV27 and J is TRBJ2-3; the D gene is possibly TRBD2 (6 bases). This CDR3 is 15 amino acids long. Germline assignment: CDR1 MNHEY and CDR2 SMNVEV (reference sequence). The V end lost 6 bases, the J end lost 2 bases, and 15 bases lay between the germline ends. The CDR3 nucleotides are TGTGCCAGCAGAGCCGGGACTTTTTACACAGATACGCAGTATTTT. Protein product: CASRAGTFYTDTQYF.

The rearrangement links TRBV5-1 to TRBJ2-3; TRBD1 aligns across 8 bases. Germline V gene sequence: CDR1 SGHRS, CDR2 YFSETQ. The CDR3 spans 16 residues. With V trimmed by 5 bases and J by 2 bases, 10 bases remained unmatched. The CDR3 sequence: CASSRGQGANTDTQYF. Here the CDR3 DNA reads TGCGCCAGCAGTAGAGGCCAGGGGGCAAACACAGATACGCAGTATTTT.

This chain joins TRBV18 and TRBJ2-7; TRBD1 might be the D (6 bases). The CDR3 is 13 residues long. The V gene's germline CDR1 is KGHSH and CDR2 LQKENI. The V end was cut by 3 bases, the J end by 6 bases, with 12 bases between. The CDR3 here is CASSPSTGREQYV. The DNA for the CDR3 is TGTGCCAGCTCACCCTCGACAGGTCGCGAGCAGTACGTC.

The chain has TRBV10-2 and TRBJ1-2; 8 positions match TRBD1. The CDR3 is 14 amino acids. Looked up from germline, CDR1 is WSHSY and CDR2 is SAAADI. V dropped 0 bases and J dropped 8; count of bases not matched to a gene: 5. CDR3 in amino acids: CASSESQGARGYTF. DNA for the CDR3: TGCGCCAGCAGTGAGTCTCAGGGGGCAAGAGGCTACACCTTC.

This clone has a handful of counts. This chain links TRBV5-4 with TRBJ1-3; weak D call: TRBD1 (5 bases). The CDR3 consists of 15 residues. The germline V and J ends were trimmed by 5 bases and 1 base, with 13 bases remaining between them. Germline V lookup: CDR1 SGHNT, CDR2 YYREEE (reference sequence). The CDR3 DNA reads TGTGCCAGCAGTCTTGGAGGGGAATCTGGAAACACCATATATTTT. Translation gives CASSLGGESGNTIYF.

V usage is TRBV7-2 and J usage is TRBJ2-5; D gene ambiguous. V was clipped by 5 bases and J by 5 bases, with 18 bases between them. Germline V lookup: CDR1 SGHTA, CDR2 FQGNSA. This CDR3 has 15 residues. The CDR3: CASSQPPQSPETQYF. The CDR3 nucleotides read TGTGCCAGCAGCCAACCCCCACAGTCCCCGGAGACCCAGTACTTC.

The chain employs TRBV24-1 and TRBJ1-2; a possible D gene is TRBD1 (6 bases). CDR3 length: 14 residues. V lost 4 bases and J lost 4, with 12 bases in between. Germline CDR1 and CDR2: KGHDR and SFDVKD. The CDR3 protein is CATSDSVDSYGYTF. The CDR3 nucleotides read TGTGCCACCAGTGACTCAGTGGACAGCTATGGCTACACCTTC.

The J gene is TRBJ1-1, the V gene TRBV24-1, with D unclear. CDR1 is KGHDR and CDR2 is SFDVKD in the germline V gene. V was trimmed by 9 bases and J by 4 bases, leaving 14 bases between them. The CDR3 length is 13 residues. In DNA, the CDR3 is TGTGCCACCGTGGGGAGGCTGGGCACTGAAGCTTTCTTT. Its protein product is CATVGRLGTEAFF.

The genes are TRBV18 and TRBJ1-1; D perhaps matches TRBD1 (6 bases). CDR3 size: 16 residues. V was trimmed by 1 base and J by 1 base, leaving 13 bases between them. CDR1 and CDR2 from the germline V gene are KGHSH and LQKENI. CDR3 protein: CASSPRFTGTNTEAFF. For the CDR3, the DNA is TGTGCCAGCTCACCACGGTTTACAGGGACGAACACTGAAGCTTTCTTT. The whole variable domain, remainder taken from reference TRBV18 and TRBJ1-1, is NAGVMQNPRHLVRRRGQEARLRCSPMKGHSHVYWYRQLPEEGLKFMVYLQKENIIDESGMPKERFSAEFPKEGPSILRIQQVVRGDSAAYFCASSPRFTGTNTEAFFGQGTRLTVV.

The V call is TRBV6-5, the J call TRBJ2-7; a weak D match, TRBD2 (6 bases). Trimming took 2 bases from V and 4 from J, leaving 15 bases between them. The CDR3 is 15 amino acids. Germline CDR1 reads MNHEY; CDR2 reads SVGAGI. CDR3 DNA sequence: TGTGCCAGCAGTTACGACCCGAGGAGGGGTTACGAGCAGTACTTC. This translates into CASSYDPRRGYEQYF.

This clone came up once. The rearrangement uses TRBV6-5 and TRBJ1-2, with 8 bases aligning to TRBD1. The junction had 9 bases not matched to a gene; V was cut back by 8 bases and J by 4 bases. The CDR3 is 14 amino acids. Germline assignment: CDR1 MNHEY and CDR2 SVGAGI. The CDR3 bases are TGTGCCAGCGTCGGAGACAGGGGAACCTATGGCTACACCTTC. Residues: CASVGDRGTYGYTF.

The rearrangement links TRBV19 to TRBJ2-1, with 14 positions matching TRBD2. Germline V gene sequence: CDR1 LNHDA, CDR2 SQIVND (reference sequence). CDR3 length equals 18 residues. Germline trimming cut 6 bases from V and 5 bases from J; bases unmatched to any gene: 12. CDR3 residues: CASRGTSGRPLHHNEQFF. The CDR3, as DNA: TGTGCCAGTAGGGGGACTAGCGGGAGACCCCTCCATCACAATGAGCAGTTCTTC. The complete variable domain, with remaining parts taken from reference TRBV19 and TRBJ2-1, reads DGGITQSPKYLFRKEGQNVTLSCEQNLNHDAMYWYRQDPGQGLRLIYYSQIVNDFQKGDIAEGYSVSREKKESFPLTVTSAQKNPTAFYLCASRGTSGRPLHHNEQFFGPGTRLTVL.